These 9 T cell receptor beta chains came from one sample sequenced in a study of T cells after yellow fever vaccination. TCRdb passed the 5' RACE reads through MiXCR, listing each CDR3 protein once. The table lists over 65,000 distinct CDR3 sequences, roughly 15% of them singletons. The material sequenced was CD8+ T cells not binding an NS4B(214-222) dextramer, sorted from PBMCs, taken more than 20 days after the first yellow fever vaccination. All receptors derive from a man aged 18 to 30 who received the YFV17D yellow fever vaccine.

The genes are TRBV6-6 and TRBJ2-6, with D perhaps matching TRBD1 or TRBD2 (5 bases each). The CDR3 extends over 13 amino acids. V was cut by 10 bases and J by 4 bases, with 11 bases left in between. From germline, CDR1 is MNHNY and CDR2 SVGAGI (reference sequence). The CDR3 DNA follows: TGTGCCATCCCGGGGCTGGGGGCCAACGTCCTGACTTTC. Protein product: CAIPGLGANVLTF.

The chain recombines TRBV9 with TRBJ2-1; the D gene is possibly TRBD2 (5 bases). This CDR3 is built from 15 residues. Germline CDR1 and CDR2: SGDLS and YYNGEE. V lost 3 bases and J lost 7, with 17 bases in between. The CDR3 loop reads CASSGGNRGYNEQFF. The CDR3 DNA is TGTGCCAGCAGCGGAGGGAACCGGGGTTATAATGAGCAGTTCTTC.

V usage is TRBV6-2 or TRBV6-3 and J usage is TRBJ2-7, with D unclear. Germline V lookup: CDR1 MNHEY, CDR2 SVGEGT. CDR3 length: 13 residues. The CDR3 region is CASSYSGADEQYV. For the CDR3, the DNA is TGTGCCAGCAGCTACTCCGGTGCTGACGAGCAGTACGTC.

V is TRBV11-2 and J is TRBJ2-3, with 11 bases lining up with TRBD2. V shed 2 bases, J shed 1 base, and the junction held 2 bases outside the gene matches. This CDR3 has 16 residues. From germline, CDR1 is SGHAT and CDR2 FQNNGV. CDR3: CASSLSLAGGTDTQYF. DNA of the CDR3: TGTGCCAGCAGCTTATCACTAGCGGGGGGCACAGATACGCAGTATTTT. Looking up the rest from reference TRBV11-2 and TRBJ2-3 gives the full variable domain: EAGVAQSPRYKIIEKRQSVAFWCNPISGHATLYWYQQILGQGPKLLIQFQNNGVVDDSQLPKDRFSAERLKGVDSTLKIQPAKLEDSAVYLCASSLSLAGGTDTQYFGPGTRLTVL.

V and J are TRBV2 and TRBJ2-3; D unclear. The CDR3 length is 13 residues. V lost 4 bases and J lost 4, with 9 bases in between. Germline CDR1 SNHLY, CDR2 FYNNEI. CDR3 bases: TGTGCCAGCAGTGTGAATCTAGCAGATACGCAGTATTTT. Protein sequence: CASSVNLADTQYF.

This clonotype appeared many times. This chain uses TRBV11-2 with TRBJ1-3, with a possible D match to TRBD1 (5 bases). Trimming cost V 3 bases and J 3 bases, with 21 bases left between them. CDR1 and CDR2 from the germline V gene are SGHAT and FQNNGV. CDR3 length equals 18 residues. This CDR3 is CASSFTGRQSGVGNTIYF. Written as DNA, the CDR3 is TGTGCCAGCAGCTTTACGGGGAGACAGTCCGGGGTTGGAAACACCATATATTTT.

The genes are TRBV9 and TRBJ2-1, with D possibly being TRBD2 (7 bases). V was pared by 7 bases and J by 6 bases, with 14 bases between. CDR1 and CDR2 (germline): SGDLS, YYNGEE. The CDR3 totals 13 residues. The CDR3, as DNA: TGTGCCAGCTCCGCGGGGGCCTTCAATGAGCAGTTCTTC. This codes for CASSAGAFNEQFF.

This clonotype has only one observation. V is TRBV20-1 and J is TRBJ2-6; D gene ambiguous. The CDR3 contains 17 residues. Germline loops: CDR1 DFQATT, CDR2 SNEGSKA (reference sequence). The V end was cut by 2 bases, the J end by 0 bases, with 14 bases between. The CDR3 reads CSARFRPLGSGANVLTF. CDR3 DNA: TGCAGTGCTAGATTCAGGCCCCTGGGCTCTGGGGCCAACGTCCTGACTTTC.

This clonotype was counted between two and nine times. The chain joins TRBV7-6 to TRBJ2-2; 8 bases map to TRBD2. There are 15 residues in the CDR3. The trim removed 5 bases at V and 4 bases at J, leaving 6 bases unmatched. The germline gives CDR1 SGHVS, CDR2 FNYEAQ. The CDR3 sequence: CASSPSGGATGELFF. CDR3 sequence (DNA): TGTGCCAGCAGCCCATCGGGGGGGGCCACCGGGGAGCTGTTTTTT.